The 22 T cell receptor beta chains in this list originate from one sample, sequenced in a study of Ad26.COV2.S vaccination and SARS-CoV-2 variants. Treatment here: about 20 received Ad26.COV2.S at low or high dose, single or two shots; roughly five received placebo; per-sample allocation not given. Repertoires come from day 63 after the first vaccine or placebo injection. Generated by immunoSEQ multiplex PCR, the TCRdb table keeps only in-frame clones and is missing some. This table holds hundreds of thousands of clones, about 89% found once. The sequencing used peripheral blood, collected in a trial of Ad26.COV2.S vaccine versus placebo. The receptors stem from a person between 18 and 60 years old who received the Ad26.COV2.S COVID-19 vaccine or a placebo.

The chain is built from TRBV6-5 and TRBJ2-7; D gene ambiguous. The CDR3 covers 15 residues. Germline CDR1 and CDR2: MNHEY and SVGAGI. The V and J ends lost 2 bases and 0 bases respectively, with 11 bases between them. For the CDR3, the DNA is TGTGCCAGCAGTTACGGCGCGCAGAGCTCCTACGAGCAGTACTTC. This codes for CASSYGAQSSYEQYF.

V and J are TRBV5-4 and TRBJ1-2; 10 bases are shared with TRBD1. The germline CDR1 and CDR2 sequences are SGHNT and YYREEE (reference sequence). V gave up 3 bases and J gave up 9 bases; unmatched junction bases: 5. The CDR3 totals 13 residues. The CDR3 nucleotides read TGTGCCAGCAGCTCCGGGACAGGGGATCGCTACACCTTC. Its translation: CASSSGTGDRYTF.

The chain uses TRBV30 and TRBJ2-1; D might be TRBD1 (5 bases). Germline V CDR1 and CDR2: GTSNPN, SVGIG (reference sequence). The CDR3 is made up of 11 amino acids. The V end was cut by 8 bases, the J end by 3 bases, with 8 bases between. The CDR3 sequence is CAQRGYNEQFF. As DNA, the CDR3 is TGTGCCCAAAGGGGCTACAATGAGCAGTTCTTC.

The J gene is TRBJ1-3, the V gene TRBV18, with D hard to call. Between the trimmed V and J ends, which lost 3 bases and 11 bases, there was a span of 17 bases. Looked up from germline, CDR1 is KGHSH and CDR2 is LQKENI. The CDR3 contains 14 residues. CDR3 sequence (DNA): TGTGCCAGCTCACCCGTAGAGTTCAGGAATCCCATATATTTT. This codes for CASSPVEFRNPIYF.

The rearrangement joins TRBV4-3 to TRBJ2-7, with D possibly being TRBD2 (6 bases). Germline lookup yields CDR1 LGHNA and CDR2 YSLEER. Trimming took 4 bases from V and 6 from J, leaving 16 bases between them. This CDR3 spans 14 amino acids. CDR3 amino acids: CASSLTGVSREQYF. CDR3 nucleotides: TGCGCCAGCAGCCTTACGGGGGTTAGTCGCGAGCAGTACTTC.

This chain connects TRBV3-1 (or the pseudogene TRBV3-2) to TRBJ2-3; no clear D. V was cut by 4 bases and J by 3 bases, with 11 bases left in between. The CDR3 has 14 residues. CDR1 is LGHDT, CDR2 YNNKEL, per germline (reference sequence). This CDR3 is CASSPRRGTDTQYF. CDR3 nucleotide sequence: TGTGCCAGCAGCCCTCGCCGAGGAACAGATACGCAGTATTTT.

This sequence joins TRBV28 and TRBJ2-4, with 7 bases identical to TRBD1. CDR1 is MDHEN and CDR2 is SYDVKM in the germline V gene. With V trimmed by 5 bases and J by 3 bases, 7 bases remained unmatched. This CDR3 region has 15 residues. CDR3: CASSVDRDGKNIQYF. CDR3 coding DNA: TGTGCCAGCAGTGTAGACAGGGACGGCAAAAACATTCAGTACTTC.

V gene TRBV7-8 combines with J gene TRBJ1-1; no definite D call. With 0 bases removed from V and 4 bases from J, the gap between germline ends came to 3 bases. There are 12 residues in the CDR3. The germline gives CDR1 SGHVS, CDR2 FQNEAQ. CDR3 in amino acids: CASSLASTEAFF. DNA for the CDR3: TGTGCCAGCAGCTTAGCGTCCACTGAAGCTTTCTTT.

This clone came up a few times. The rearrangement links TRBV6-5 to TRBJ1-6; 7 nucleotides match TRBD1. In germline, CDR1 is MNHEY, CDR2 SVGAGI. Trimming at V came to 6 bases and at J to 5 bases, leaving 1 base not matched to a gene. This CDR3 is built from 13 residues. CDR3 DNA: TGTGCCAGCAGCGACAGGGATAATTCACCCCTCCACTTT. Residues: CASSDRDNSPLHF.

The chain uses TRBV2 and TRBJ1-2; D is undetermined. V was trimmed by 1 base and J by 8 bases, leaving 14 bases between them. CDR3 length: 14 residues. Germline CDR1 and CDR2: SNHLY and FYNNEI. CDR3 DNA: TGTGCCAGCAGTGAAGTTTATGGGGTAGAGGGCTACACCTTC. Amino acids: CASSEVYGVEGYTF. Supplemented by reference TRBV2 and TRBJ1-2, the full variable domain reads EPEVTQTPSHQVTQMGQEVILRCVPISNHLYFYWYRQILGQKVEFLVSFYNNEISEKSEIFDDQFSVERPDGSNFTLKIRSTKLEDSAMYFCASSEVYGVEGYTFGSGTRLTVV.

This clone was observed once. The chain employs TRBV11-3 and TRBJ2-2, with 8 bases fitting TRBD1. V shed 5 bases and J 4 bases; nucleotides not matched to a gene: 9. Germline V gene sequence: CDR1 SGHNT, CDR2 YENEEA. This CDR3 is 16 amino acids long. CDR3: CASSETGGSVTGELFF. In DNA, the CDR3 is TGTGCCAGCAGCGAAACAGGGGGATCGGTCACCGGGGAGCTGTTTTTT.

J is TRBJ1-5 and V is TRBV7-2, with D possibly matching TRBD1 (6 bases). Trimming removed 5 bases at V and 1 base at J, with 21 bases between. Germline values: CDR1 SGHTA, CDR2 FQGNSA. This CDR3 has 18 residues. CDR3 amino acids: CASSLARPSGASNQPQHF. Here the CDR3 DNA reads TGTGCCAGCAGCCTCGCCCGCCCGTCGGGGGCAAGCAATCAGCCCCAGCATTTT.

This rearrangement joins TRBV6-5 to TRBJ1-1, with D possibly being TRBD1 (6 bases). The V and J ends lost 7 bases and 5 bases respectively, with 11 bases between them. CDR3 size: 12 residues. CDR1 is MNHEY, CDR2 SVGAGI, per germline. CDR3 loop: CASTPQGTEAFF. Here the CDR3 DNA reads TGTGCCAGCACCCCCCAGGGGACTGAAGCTTTCTTT.

This chain joins TRBV28 and TRBJ1-6; no firm D call. This CDR3 is built from 14 residues. Germline CDR1 and CDR2: MDHEN and SYDVKM. V gave up 4 bases and J gave up 5 bases, with 9 bases separating them. The chain's CDR3 is CASSSGRNNSPLHF. Here the CDR3 DNA reads TGTGCCAGCAGTTCAGGCCGAAATAATTCACCCCTCCACTTT. Using reference TRBV28 and TRBJ1-6 for the parts outside the CDR3, the full variable domain is DVKVTQSSRYLVKRTGEKVFLECVQDMDHENMFWYRQDPGLGLRLIYFSYDVKMKEKGDIPEGYSVSREKKERFSLILESASTNQTSMYLCASSSGRNNSPLHFGNGTRLTVT.

The chain couples TRBV10-1 to TRBJ2-7, with D maybe TRBD1 (6 bases). CDR1 is WNHNN and CDR2 is SYGVQD in the germline V gene (reference sequence). V shed 6 bases and J shed 3 bases, with 12 bases lying between them. CDR3 size: 13 residues. The CDR3 here is CASRRQANYEQYF. The CDR3 DNA sequence: TGCGCCAGCAGGAGACAGGCTAACTACGAGCAGTACTTC.

The CDR3 here is CASRWSGGGSTEAFF. The CDR3 bases are TGTGCCAGTAGATGGTCAGGGGGTGGAAGCACTGAAGCTTTCTTT. The chain has TRBV19 and TRBJ1-1; TRBD1 matches 7 bases. Trimming took 6 bases from V and 4 from J; bases not matched to a gene: 11. The germline gives CDR1 LNHDA, CDR2 SQIVND (reference sequence). This CDR3 comprises 15 residues.

The sample holds one count of this clone. The chain couples TRBV5-1 to TRBJ1-1; 7 positions match TRBD1. Germline-derived CDR1 and CDR2 are SGHRS and YFSETQ. The CDR3 covers 20 residues. V lost 5 bases and J lost 0; bases outside the gene matches: 22. CDR3 in amino acids: CASRRTKFLTGPNMNTEAFF. In DNA, the CDR3 is TGCGCCAGCAGGAGAACTAAATTTTTGACAGGGCCTAACATGAACACTGAAGCTTTCTTT.

The CDR3 bases are TGCGCCAGCTCCCCCAGCGGGAGGACCGGGGAGCTGTTTTTT. This encodes CASSPSGRTGELFF. The gene calls are TRBV10-2 and TRBJ2-2, with 9 bases that match TRBD2. V lost 8 bases, J lost 5 bases, and 6 bases stayed unmatched. Germline CDR1 is WSHSY and CDR2 is SAAADI. The CDR3 spans 14 residues.

The chain carries TRBV5-5 and TRBJ2-2; the match to TRBD2 covers 7 bases. The ends lost 4 bases at V and 6 bases at J; junction bases unmatched: 6. Per the germline V gene, CDR1 is SGHKS and CDR2 is YYEKEE (reference sequence). CDR3 length: 14 amino acids. The CDR3 region has the DNA TGTGCCAGCAGCCCATCGGGGAGGGCCGGGGAGCTGTTTTTT. It yields the protein CASSPSGRAGELFF.

V usage is TRBV19 and J usage is TRBJ1-1; D is unresolved. V lost 7 bases and J 5 bases, leaving 14 bases between the germline ends. Looked up from germline, CDR1 is LNHDA and CDR2 is SQIVND (reference sequence). The CDR3 is 13 amino acids. The CDR3 bases are TGTGCCAGTACCGCTAGGTCGCGTACTGAAGCTTTCTTT. Protein sequence: CASTARSRTEAFF. The full variable domain, its missing parts supplied by reference TRBV19 and TRBJ1-1, is DGGITQSPKYLFRKEGQNVTLSCEQNLNHDAMYWYRQDPGQGLRLIYYSQIVNDFQKGDIAEGYSVSREKKESFPLTVTSAQKNPTAFYLCASTARSRTEAFFGQGTRLTVV.

V usage is TRBV7-2 and J usage is TRBJ2-1; D assignment may be TRBD1 or TRBD2 (5 bases each). This CDR3 is built from 16 residues. Germline assignment: CDR1 SGHTA and CDR2 FQGNSA. V was trimmed by 1 base and J by 4 bases, leaving 14 bases between them. Here the CDR3 reads CASSLVGTTIYNEQFF. The DNA for the CDR3 is TGTGCCAGCAGCTTAGTGGGGACCACCATATACAATGAGCAGTTCTTC.

The chain couples TRBV5-1 to TRBJ2-3; 8 nucleotides align to TRBD2. The ends lost 0 bases at V and 6 bases at J; junction bases unmatched: 3. Germline values: CDR1 SGHRS, CDR2 YFSETQ. CDR3 size: 14 residues. The CDR3 is CASSLALAEDTQYF. Written as DNA, the CDR3 is TGCGCCAGCAGCTTGGCACTAGCGGAGGATACGCAGTATTTT.